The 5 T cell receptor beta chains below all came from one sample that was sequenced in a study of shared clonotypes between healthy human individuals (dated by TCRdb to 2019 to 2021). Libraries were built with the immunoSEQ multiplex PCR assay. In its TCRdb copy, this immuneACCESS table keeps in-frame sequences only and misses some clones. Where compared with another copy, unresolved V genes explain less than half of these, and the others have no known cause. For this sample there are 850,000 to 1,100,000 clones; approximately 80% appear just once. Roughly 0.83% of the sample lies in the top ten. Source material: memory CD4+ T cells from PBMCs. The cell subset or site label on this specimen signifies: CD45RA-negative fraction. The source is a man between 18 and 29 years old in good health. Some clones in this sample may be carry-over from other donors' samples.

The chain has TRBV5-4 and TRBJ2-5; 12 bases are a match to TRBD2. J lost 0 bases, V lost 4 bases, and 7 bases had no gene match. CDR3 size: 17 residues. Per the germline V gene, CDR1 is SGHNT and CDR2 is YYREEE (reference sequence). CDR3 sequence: CASSQGLAGGHQETQYF. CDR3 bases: TGTGCCAGCAGCCAGGGACTAGCGGGCGGACACCAAGAGACCCAGTACTTC. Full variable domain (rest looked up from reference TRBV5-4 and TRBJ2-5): ETGVTQSPTHLIKTRGQQVTLRCSSQSGHNTVSWYQQALGQGPQFIFQYYREEENGRGNFPPRFSGLQFPNYSSELNVNALELDDSALYLCASSQGLAGGHQETQYFGPGTRLLVL.

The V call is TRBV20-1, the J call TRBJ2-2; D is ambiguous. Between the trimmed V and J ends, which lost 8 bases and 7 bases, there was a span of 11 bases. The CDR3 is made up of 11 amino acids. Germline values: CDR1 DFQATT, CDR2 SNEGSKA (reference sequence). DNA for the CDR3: TGCAGTTATTATGCTGGCGGGGAGCTGTTTTTT. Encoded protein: CSYYAGGELFF.

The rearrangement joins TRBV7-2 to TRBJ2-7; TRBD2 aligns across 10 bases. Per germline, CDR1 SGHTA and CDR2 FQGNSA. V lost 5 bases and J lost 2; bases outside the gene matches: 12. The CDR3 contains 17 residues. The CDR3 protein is CASSPTSAGGDTYEQYF. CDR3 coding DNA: TGTGCCAGCAGCCCGACTTCAGCGGGAGGGGATACCTACGAGCAGTACTTC.

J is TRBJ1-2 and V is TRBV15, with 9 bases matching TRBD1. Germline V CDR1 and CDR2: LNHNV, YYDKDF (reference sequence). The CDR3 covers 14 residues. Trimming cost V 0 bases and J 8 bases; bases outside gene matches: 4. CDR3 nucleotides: TGTGCCACCAGCAGAGAACAGGGGGCCTGGGGCTACACCTTC. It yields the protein CATSREQGAWGYTF.

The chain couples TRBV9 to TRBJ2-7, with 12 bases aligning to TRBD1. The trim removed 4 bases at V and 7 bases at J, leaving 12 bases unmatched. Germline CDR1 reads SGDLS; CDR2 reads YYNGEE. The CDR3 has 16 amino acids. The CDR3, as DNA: TGTGCCAGCAGCCCAGCCGGGACAGGGGGCATCGGGGAGCAGTACTTC. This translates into CASSPAGTGGIGEQYF.